The 5 T cell receptor beta chains below all came from one sample that was sequenced in a study of blood T cell repertoires in COVID-19. Generated by immunoSEQ multiplex PCR, the TCRdb table keeps only in-frame clones and is missing some. The sample contains approximately 270,000 clones, roughly 85% of which appear only once. The sample taken for sequencing was PBMCs or T cells enriched from blood (not recorded which). These receptors were obtained from a woman aged 25-40 years who had recovered from COVID-19.

This clone was picked up a small number of times. This sequence joins TRBV2 and TRBJ2-1; possible D gene TRBD1, 6 bases. The CDR3 covers 14 residues. The germline CDR1 and CDR2 sequences are SNHLY and FYNNEI. V lost 4 bases, J lost 2 bases, and 9 bases lay in between. The CDR3 DNA reads as TGTGCCAGCAGTGCCCAGGGGCCCTACAATGAGCAGTTCTTC. Translation: CASSAQGPYNEQFF.

This clone was counted a few times. Distinct nucleotide sequences in the sample also encode this CDR3. The chain links TRBV5-1 to TRBJ2-7, with D possibly being TRBD1 (6 bases). The germline CDR1 and CDR2 sequences are SGHRS and YFSETQ. With 1 base removed from V and 0 bases from J, the gap between germline ends came to 8 bases. This CDR3 spans 14 amino acids. For the CDR3, the DNA is TGCGCCAGCAGCTTGTCAGGGGACTCCTACGAGCAGTACTTC. It specifies CASSLSGDSYEQYF.

This clone was observed a few times. The chain employs TRBV10-3 and TRBJ1-2; D is ambiguous. Germline CDR1 is ENHRY and CDR2 is SYGVKD. Trimming pared 0 bases from V and 6 bases from J, leaving 8 bases between. The CDR3 contains 13 residues. The CDR3 DNA reads TGTGCCATCAGTGAGTCAGATCAGAATGGCTACACCTTC. Translation gives CAISESDQNGYTF.

The J gene is TRBJ1-3, the V gene TRBV5-8; no clear D. Trimming left V 0 bases short and J 2 bases short, with 6 bases between. Looked up from germline, CDR1 is SGHTS and CDR2 is YDEGEE. This CDR3 spans 14 amino acids. The CDR3 spells CASSLVRPGNTIYF. The CDR3 DNA sequence: TGTGCCAGCAGCTTGGTCAGGCCTGGAAACACCATATATTTT.

This chain links TRBV7-2 with TRBJ1-1; a weak D match, TRBD1 (6 bases). The CDR3 is 18 amino acids. V lost 1 base and J 1 base, leaving 19 bases between the germline ends. Germline assignment: CDR1 SGHTA and CDR2 FQGNSA. The CDR3 sequence: CASSLGGRTAVSNTEAFF. The CDR3 DNA is TGTGCCAGCAGCTTAGGGGGCCGGACAGCGGTTTCGAACACTGAAGCTTTCTTT.